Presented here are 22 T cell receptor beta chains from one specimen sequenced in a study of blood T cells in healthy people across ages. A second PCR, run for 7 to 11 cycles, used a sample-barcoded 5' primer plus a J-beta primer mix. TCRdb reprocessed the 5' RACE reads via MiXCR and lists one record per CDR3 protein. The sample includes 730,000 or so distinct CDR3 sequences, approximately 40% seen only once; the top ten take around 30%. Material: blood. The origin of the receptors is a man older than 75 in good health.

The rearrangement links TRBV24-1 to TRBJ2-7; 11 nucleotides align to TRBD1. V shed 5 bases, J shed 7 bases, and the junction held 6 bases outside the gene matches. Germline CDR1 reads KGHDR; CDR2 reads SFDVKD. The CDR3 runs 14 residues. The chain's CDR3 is CATSVGQGVGEQYF. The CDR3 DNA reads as TGTGCCACCAGTGTGGGACAGGGGGTGGGTGAGCAGTACTTC.

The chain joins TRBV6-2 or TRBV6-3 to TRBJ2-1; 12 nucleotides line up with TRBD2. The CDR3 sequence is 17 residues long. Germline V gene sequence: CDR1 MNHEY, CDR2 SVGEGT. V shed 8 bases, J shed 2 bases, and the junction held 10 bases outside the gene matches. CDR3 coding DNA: TGTGCCAGCGAATCTAGCGGGAGGGCTGAGACCTACAATGAGCAGTTCTTC. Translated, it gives CASESSGRAETYNEQFF.

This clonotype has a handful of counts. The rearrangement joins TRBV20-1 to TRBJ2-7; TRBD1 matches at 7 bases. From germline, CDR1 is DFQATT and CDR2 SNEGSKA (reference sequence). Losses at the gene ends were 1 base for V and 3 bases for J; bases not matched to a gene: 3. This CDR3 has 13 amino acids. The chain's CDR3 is CSARGGQFYEQYF. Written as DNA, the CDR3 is TGCAGTGCTAGAGGGGGACAGTTCTACGAGCAGTACTTC.

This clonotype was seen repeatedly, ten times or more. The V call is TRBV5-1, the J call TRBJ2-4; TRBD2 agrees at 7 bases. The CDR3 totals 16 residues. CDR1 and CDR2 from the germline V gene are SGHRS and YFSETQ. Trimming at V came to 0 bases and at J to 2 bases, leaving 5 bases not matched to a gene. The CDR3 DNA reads TGCGCCAGCAGCTTGGGCGGGGGAGCCCCCAAAAACATTCAGTACTTC. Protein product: CASSLGGGAPKNIQYF.

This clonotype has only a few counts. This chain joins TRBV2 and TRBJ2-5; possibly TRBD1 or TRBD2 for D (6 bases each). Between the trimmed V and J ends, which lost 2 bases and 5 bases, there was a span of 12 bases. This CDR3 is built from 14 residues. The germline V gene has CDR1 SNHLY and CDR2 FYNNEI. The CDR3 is CASSEHGGGETQYF. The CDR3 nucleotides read TGTGCCAGCAGTGAACACGGGGGCGGCGAGACCCAGTACTTC.

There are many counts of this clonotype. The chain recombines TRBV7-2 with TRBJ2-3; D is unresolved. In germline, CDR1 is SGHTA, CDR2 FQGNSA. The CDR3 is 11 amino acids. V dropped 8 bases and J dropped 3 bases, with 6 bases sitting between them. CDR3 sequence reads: CASGRTDTQYF. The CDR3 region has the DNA TGTGCCAGCGGACGGACAGATACGCAGTATTTT.

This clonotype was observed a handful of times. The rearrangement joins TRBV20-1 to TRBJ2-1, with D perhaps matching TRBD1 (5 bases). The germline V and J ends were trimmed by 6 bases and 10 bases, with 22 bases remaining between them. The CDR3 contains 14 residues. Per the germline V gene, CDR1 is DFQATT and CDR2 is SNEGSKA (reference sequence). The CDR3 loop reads CSARPWGLNGEQFF. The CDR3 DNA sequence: TGCAGTGCCCGCCCATGGGGCCTTAATGGCGAGCAGTTCTTC.

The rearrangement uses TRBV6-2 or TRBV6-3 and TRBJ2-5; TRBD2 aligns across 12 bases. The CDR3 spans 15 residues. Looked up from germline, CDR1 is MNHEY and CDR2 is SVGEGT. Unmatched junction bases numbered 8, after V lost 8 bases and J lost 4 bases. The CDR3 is CASVTGTSGRETQYF. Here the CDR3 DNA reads TGTGCCAGCGTTACCGGGACTAGCGGGCGAGAGACCCAGTACTTC.

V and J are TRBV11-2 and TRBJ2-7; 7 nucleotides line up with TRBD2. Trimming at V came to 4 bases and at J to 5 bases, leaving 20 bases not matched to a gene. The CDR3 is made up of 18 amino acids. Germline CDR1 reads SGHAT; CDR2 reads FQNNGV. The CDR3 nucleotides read TGTGCCAGCAGCTCTGACCGGTTCATGGGGGAGGGCCGGGACGAGCAGTACTTC. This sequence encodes CASSSDRFMGEGRDEQYF.

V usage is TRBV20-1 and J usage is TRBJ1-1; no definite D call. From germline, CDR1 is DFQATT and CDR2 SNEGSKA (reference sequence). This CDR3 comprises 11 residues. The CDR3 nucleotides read TGCGCCCGCAAGTGGGTGTCTGAAGCTTTCTTT. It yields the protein CARKWVSEAFF.

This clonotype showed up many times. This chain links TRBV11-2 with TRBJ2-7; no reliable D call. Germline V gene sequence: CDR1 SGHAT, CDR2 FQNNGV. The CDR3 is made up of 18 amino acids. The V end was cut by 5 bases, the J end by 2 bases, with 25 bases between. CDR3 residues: CASSPRAGLPLYAYEQYF. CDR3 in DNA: TGTGCCAGCAGCCCCCGCGCAGGCCTACCGTTATATGCCTACGAGCAGTACTTC.

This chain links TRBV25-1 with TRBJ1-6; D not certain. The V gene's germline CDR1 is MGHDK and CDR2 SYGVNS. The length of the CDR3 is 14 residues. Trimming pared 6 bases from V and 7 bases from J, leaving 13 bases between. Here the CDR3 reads CASSQIKTNSPLHF. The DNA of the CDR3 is TGTGCCAGCAGCCAAATTAAGACCAATTCACCCCTCCACTTT.

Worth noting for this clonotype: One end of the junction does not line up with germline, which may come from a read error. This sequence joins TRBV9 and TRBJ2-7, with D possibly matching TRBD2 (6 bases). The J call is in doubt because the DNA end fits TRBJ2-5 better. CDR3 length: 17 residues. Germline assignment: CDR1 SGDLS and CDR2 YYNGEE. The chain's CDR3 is CVSSVPGGDSHEETQYF. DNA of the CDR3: TGTGTCAGCAGCGTACCCGGGGGAGACTCGCACGAGGAGACCCAGTACTTC.

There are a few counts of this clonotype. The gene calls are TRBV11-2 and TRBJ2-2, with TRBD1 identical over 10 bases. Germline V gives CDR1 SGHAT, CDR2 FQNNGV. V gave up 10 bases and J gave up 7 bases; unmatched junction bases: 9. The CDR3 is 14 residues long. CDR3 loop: CATRQGAPGGELFF. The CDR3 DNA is TGTGCCACCCGACAGGGGGCGCCGGGCGGGGAGCTGTTTTTT.

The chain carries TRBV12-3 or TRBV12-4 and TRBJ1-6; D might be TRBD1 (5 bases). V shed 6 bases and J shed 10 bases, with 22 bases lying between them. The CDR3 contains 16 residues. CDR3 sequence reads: CASSGALGTISSPLHF. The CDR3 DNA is TGTGCCAGCAGCGGGGCCCTGGGGACTATTTCATCACCCCTCCACTTT.

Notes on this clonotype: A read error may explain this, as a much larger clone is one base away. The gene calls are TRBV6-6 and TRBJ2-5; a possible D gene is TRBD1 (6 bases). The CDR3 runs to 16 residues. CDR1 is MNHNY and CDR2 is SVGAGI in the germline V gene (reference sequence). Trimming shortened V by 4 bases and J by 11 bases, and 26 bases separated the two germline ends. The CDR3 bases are TGTGCCAGCAGTTCGTCTGCTAGGATGGGGGCGAATGAGCAGTACTTC. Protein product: CASSSSARMGANEQYF.

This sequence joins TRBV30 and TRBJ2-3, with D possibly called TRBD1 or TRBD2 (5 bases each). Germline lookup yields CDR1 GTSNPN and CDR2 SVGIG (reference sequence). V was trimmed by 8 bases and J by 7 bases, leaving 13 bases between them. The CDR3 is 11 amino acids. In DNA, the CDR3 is TGTGCCGGGACCACGGAACATACGCAGTATTTT. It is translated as CAGTTEHTQYF. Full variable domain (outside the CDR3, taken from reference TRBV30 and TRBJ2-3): SQTIHQWPATLVQPVGSPLSLECTVEGTSNPNLYWYRQAAGRGLQLLFYSVGIGQISSEVPQNLSASRPQDRQFILSSKKLLLSDSGFYLCAGTTEHTQYFGPGTRLTVL.

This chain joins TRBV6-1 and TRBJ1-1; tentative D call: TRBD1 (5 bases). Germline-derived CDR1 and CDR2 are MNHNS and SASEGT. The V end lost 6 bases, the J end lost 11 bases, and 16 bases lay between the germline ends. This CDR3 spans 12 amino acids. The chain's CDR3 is CASRGTLDSAFF. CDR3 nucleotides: TGTGCCAGCAGGGGCACCCTAGACAGCGCTTTCTTT.

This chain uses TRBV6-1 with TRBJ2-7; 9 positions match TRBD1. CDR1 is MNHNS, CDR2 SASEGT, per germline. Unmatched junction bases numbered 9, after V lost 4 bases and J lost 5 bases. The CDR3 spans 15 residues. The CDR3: CASSVLADRGHEQYF. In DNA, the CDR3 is TGTGCCAGCAGTGTTCTTGCGGACAGGGGCCACGAGCAGTACTTC.

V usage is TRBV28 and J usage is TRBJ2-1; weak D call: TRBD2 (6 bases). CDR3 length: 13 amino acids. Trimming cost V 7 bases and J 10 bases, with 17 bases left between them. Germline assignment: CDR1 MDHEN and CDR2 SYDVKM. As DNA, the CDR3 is TGTGCCAGCATTACCCCCAGACGGGGGGAGCAGTTCTTC. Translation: CASITPRRGEQFF.

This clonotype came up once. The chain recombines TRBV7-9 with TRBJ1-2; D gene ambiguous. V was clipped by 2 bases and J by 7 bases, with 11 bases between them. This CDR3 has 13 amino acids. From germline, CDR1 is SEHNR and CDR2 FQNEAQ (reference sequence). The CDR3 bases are TGTGCCAGCAGCTTACCTGGAACAATTGGCTACACCTTC. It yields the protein CASSLPGTIGYTF.

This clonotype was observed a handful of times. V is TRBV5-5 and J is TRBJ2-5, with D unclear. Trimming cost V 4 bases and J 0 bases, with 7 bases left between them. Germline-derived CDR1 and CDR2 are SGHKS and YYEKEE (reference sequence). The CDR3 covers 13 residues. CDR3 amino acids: CASSLRDQETQYF. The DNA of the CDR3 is TGTGCCAGCAGCCTCCGGGACCAAGAGACCCAGTACTTC.